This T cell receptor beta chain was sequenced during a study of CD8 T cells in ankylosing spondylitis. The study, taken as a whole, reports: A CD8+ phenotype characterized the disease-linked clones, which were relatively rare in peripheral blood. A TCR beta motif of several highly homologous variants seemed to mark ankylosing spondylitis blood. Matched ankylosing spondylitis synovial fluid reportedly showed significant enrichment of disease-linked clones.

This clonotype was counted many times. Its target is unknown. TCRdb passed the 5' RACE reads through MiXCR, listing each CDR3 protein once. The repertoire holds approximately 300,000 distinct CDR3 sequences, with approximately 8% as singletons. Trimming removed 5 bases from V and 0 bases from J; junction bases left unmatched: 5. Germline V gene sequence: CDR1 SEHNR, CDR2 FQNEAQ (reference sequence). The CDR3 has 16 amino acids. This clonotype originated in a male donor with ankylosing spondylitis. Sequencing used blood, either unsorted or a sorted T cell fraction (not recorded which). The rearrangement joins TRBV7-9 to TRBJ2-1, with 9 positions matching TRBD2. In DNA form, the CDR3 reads TGTGCCAGCAGCACCTATAGCGGGAGCTCCTACAATGAGCAGTTCTTC. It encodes CASSTYSGSSYNEQFF.